A single sample gave rise to the 20 T cell receptor beta chains below, sequenced in a study of shared clonotypes between healthy human individuals. The data were produced by immunoSEQ multiplex PCR, yet TCRdb's version contains in-frame clones alone and is incomplete. Altogether a few million clones are present, more than 90% being singletons, with the ten largest covering approximately 0.13%. Sequenced: naive CD4+ T cells sorted from blood. The subset denotes: CD45RA+ positively selected. All receptors come from a man younger than 30 in good health.

This clone was counted only a few times. V usage is TRBV7-6 and J usage is TRBJ2-4, with D perhaps TRBD1 or TRBD2 (6 bases each). The V end lost 8 bases, the J end lost 11 bases, and 19 bases lay between the germline ends. Germline-derived CDR1 and CDR2 are SGHVS and FNYEAQ. The CDR3 consists of 13 residues. CDR3 sequence: CASARAAGEVQYF. CDR3 nucleotides: TGTGCCAGCGCGAGAGCAGCAGGGGAGGTTCAGTACTTC. The full variable domain, in which reference TRBV7-6 and TRBJ2-4 provide the parts outside the CDR3, is GAGVSQSPRYKVTKRGQDVALRCDPISGHVSLYWYRQALGQGPEFLTYFNYEAQQDKSGLPNDRFSAERPEGSISTLTIQRTEQRDSAMYRCASARAAGEVQYFGAGTRLSVL.

The genes are TRBV5-4 and TRBJ2-2; no clear D gene. There are 15 residues in the CDR3. V dropped 4 bases and J dropped 4 bases, with 14 bases sitting between them. Germline assignment: CDR1 SGHNT and CDR2 YYREEE (reference sequence). The DNA for the CDR3 is TGTGCCAGCAGCCTCCAGGATCCTAGCACCGGGGAGCTGTTTTTT. It yields the protein CASSLQDPSTGELFF.

The chain carries TRBV19 and TRBJ1-4; 7 bases are shared with TRBD1. This CDR3 contains 14 residues. Trimming took 0 bases from V and 5 from J; bases not matched to a gene: 0. CDR1 is LNHDA and CDR2 is SQIVND in the germline V gene (reference sequence). The DNA for the CDR3 is TGTGCCAGTAGTATAGAGACAGGGAATGAAAAACTGTTTTTT. It specifies CASSIETGNEKLFF.

For this clone: The sample contains more than one DNA sequence encoding this CDR3. This chain links TRBV7-9 with TRBJ2-7; 7 bases map to TRBD2. There are 14 residues in the CDR3. Germline V gene sequence: CDR1 SEHNR, CDR2 FQNEAQ (reference sequence). V trimming: 1 base; J trimming: 3 bases; junction bases outside the gene matches: 3. CDR3 in amino acids: CASSLGGGSYEQYF. DNA for the CDR3: TGTGCCAGCAGCTTAGGTGGCGGGAGCTACGAGCAGTACTTC.

The chain joins TRBV6-1 to TRBJ2-1; TRBD2 matches at 14 bases. J gave up 9 bases and V 3 bases, and 4 bases lay outside the gene matches. The CDR3 contains 15 residues. Germline V CDR1 and CDR2: MNHNS, SASEGT. The CDR3 sequence: CASSEGLAGVVEQFF. The CDR3 region has the DNA TGTGCCAGCAGTGAGGGACTAGCGGGAGTGGTTGAGCAGTTCTTC.

This chain joins TRBV7-8 and TRBJ2-7; D is perhaps TRBD1 (6 bases). Germline V CDR1 and CDR2: SGHVS, FQNEAQ. The ends were cut back, 4 bases at V and 6 bases at J, with 13 bases in the middle. The CDR3 sequence is 13 residues long. The CDR3: CASSSTGSREQYF. For the CDR3, the DNA is TGTGCCAGCAGCTCAACAGGGTCCCGCGAGCAGTACTTC.

Worth noting for this clone: This sample also contains other DNA sequences that code for the same CDR3. The chain joins TRBV19 to TRBJ1-5; D is uncertain. The V end lost 3 bases, the J end lost 1 base, and 7 bases lay between the germline ends. Germline V gene data show CDR1 as LNHDA and CDR2 as SQIVND (reference sequence). The CDR3 extends over 14 amino acids. DNA of the CDR3: TGTGCCAGTAGTATTGGTCAGAGCAATCAGCCCCAGCATTTT. Its protein is CASSIGQSNQPQHF.

This rearrangement joins TRBV7-9 to TRBJ2-5; 7 bases are shared with TRBD1. The CDR3 totals 15 residues. The junction had 9 bases not matched to a gene; V was cut back by 5 bases and J by 3 bases. Germline V lookup: CDR1 SEHNR, CDR2 FQNEAQ (reference sequence). The CDR3 nucleotides read TGTGCCAGCAGCCTGGGGACAGTGGTCGAAGAGACCCAGTACTTC. This gives the protein CASSLGTVVEETQYF.

The chain carries TRBV6-6 and TRBJ2-4; D is possibly TRBD1 (6 bases). The CDR3 length is 14 residues. V gave up 11 bases and J gave up 3 bases, with 17 bases separating them. In germline, CDR1 is MNHNY, CDR2 SVGAGI (reference sequence). CDR3 DNA sequence: TGTGCCGCCTGCCGTGAGGGGGTCAAAAACATTCAGTACTTC. Translation: CAACREGVKNIQYF.

This chain links TRBV13 with TRBJ2-1; the D is unclear. Trimming pared 5 bases from V and 6 bases from J, leaving 14 bases between. Germline CDR1 is PRHDT and CDR2 is FYEKMQ (reference sequence). This CDR3 has 14 residues. CDR3 sequence reads: CASSPPRSSNEQFF. CDR3 sequence (DNA): TGTGCCAGCAGCCCTCCTCGGAGTTCCAATGAGCAGTTCTTC.

The J gene is TRBJ2-7, the V gene TRBV2; TRBD2 matches at 7 bases. V was pared by 10 bases and J by 2 bases, with 17 bases of the junction left unmatched. The CDR3 loop spans 16 amino acids. CDR1 is SNHLY and CDR2 is FYNNEI in the germline V gene. This chain's CDR3 is CATGAGVPISAYEQYF. CDR3 DNA sequence: TGTGCCACCGGGGCGGGAGTCCCAATTTCGGCCTACGAGCAGTACTTC.

The J gene is TRBJ2-3, the V gene TRBV7-2; D is uncertain. The length of the CDR3 is 14 residues. Trimming left V 1 base short and J 3 bases short, with 8 bases between. CDR1 SGHTA and CDR2 FQGNSA come from the germline V gene. The CDR3 sequence: CASSLVSWTDTQYF. CDR3 DNA: TGTGCCAGCAGCTTAGTCTCGTGGACAGATACGCAGTATTTT.

V is TRBV27 and J is TRBJ1-6; D unresolved. CDR1 is MNHEY and CDR2 is SMNVEV in the germline V gene (reference sequence). This CDR3 is built from 14 residues. V dropped 4 bases and J dropped 10 bases, with 14 bases sitting between them. CDR3 protein: CASSYGAIGSPLHF. The CDR3 coding sequence is TGTGCCAGCAGTTACGGAGCTATCGGGTCACCCCTCCACTTT.

This clone was picked up one time. Other DNA sequences within the sample encode an identical CDR3. This chain uses TRBV28 with TRBJ1-2; D ambiguous. Germline CDR1 MDHEN, CDR2 SYDVKM. Between the trimmed V and J ends, which lost 3 bases and 4 bases, there was a span of 9 bases. CDR3 length equals 13 residues. The CDR3 spells CASSLVLGYGYTF. In nucleotides, the CDR3 is TGTGCCAGCAGTTTGGTGCTAGGCTATGGCTACACCTTC.

This chain links TRBV27 with TRBJ2-6; no definite D call. The V gene lost 2 bases and the J gene lost 0 bases, with 8 bases spanning the gap. CDR1 MNHEY and CDR2 SMNVEV come from the germline V gene (reference sequence). This CDR3 is built from 16 residues. The CDR3, as DNA: TGTGCCAGCAGTTTAGAAGGTAGCTCTGGGGCCAACGTCCTGACTTTC. This codes for CASSLEGSSGANVLTF.

The chain uses TRBV7-9 and TRBJ1-2, with D possibly being TRBD1 (6 bases). V was trimmed by 5 bases and J by 2 bases, leaving 9 bases between them. This CDR3 has 13 residues. Germline CDR1 SEHNR, CDR2 FQNEAQ (reference sequence). The CDR3 sequence: CASSIQGNYGYTF. DNA of the CDR3: TGTGCCAGCAGCATACAGGGAAACTATGGCTACACCTTC.

A few counts support this clone. The chain employs TRBV6-1 and TRBJ1-3; D remains ambiguous. V was trimmed by 1 base and J by 0 bases, leaving 7 bases between them. CDR3 length equals 15 residues. Germline V gives CDR1 MNHNS, CDR2 SASEGT. The CDR3 region has the DNA TGTGCCAGCAGTGAAGGCTTCAGCTCTGGAAACACCATATATTTT. It yields the protein CASSEGFSSGNTIYF.

This chain uses TRBV20-1 with TRBJ1-1; no reliable D call. CDR1 and CDR2 (germline): DFQATT, SNEGSKA (reference sequence). V lost 5 bases and J lost 11, with 15 bases in between. The CDR3 is 11 residues long. The CDR3 protein is CSAGLSNGAFF. The CDR3 region has the DNA TGCAGTGCTGGCCTGAGTAACGGGGCTTTCTTT.

This sequence joins TRBV13 and TRBJ2-3; TRBD2 matches at 11 bases. The germline CDR1 and CDR2 sequences are PRHDT and FYEKMQ (reference sequence). V lost 5 bases, J lost 5 bases, and 18 bases stayed unmatched. The CDR3 has 19 amino acids. For the CDR3, the DNA is TGTGCCAGCAGCCGAGCCGCACTCAGGACTAGCGGGCCCGGAGATACGCAGTATTTT. It is translated as CASSRAALRTSGPGDTQYF.

V is TRBV10-3 and J is TRBJ2-3, with a tentative D call TRBD1 (6 bases). The length of the CDR3 is 14 residues. Trimming pared 9 bases from V and 0 bases from J, leaving 13 bases between. CDR1 ENHRY and CDR2 SYGVKD come from the germline V gene. The CDR3 sequence: CAMRQDRSTDTQYF. For the CDR3, the DNA is TGTGCCATGCGACAGGACCGAAGCACAGATACGCAGTATTTT.